This T cell receptor beta chain derives from a study of blood T cell repertoires in COVID-19. Study-level background: Donors in the United States, Italy and Spain gave samples during acute or convalescent COVID-19. PBMCs, B-cell-depleted T cells, or T cells were the source of the cDNA or gDNA that made up the material.

There are 13 residues in the CDR3. CDR1 is SGHTA, CDR2 FQGTGA, per germline. Trimming cost V 1 base and J 3 bases, with 6 bases left between them. In the original workflow: Amplification from reference gene primers served as the basis for estimated nucleated cell counts. Clones were read by immunoSEQ multiplex PCR, and TCRdb kept only the in-frame ones, dropping some. The D gene and trimming were derived from the DNA, and the V and J assignments and clone size from that table. This sample yields 90,000 to 110,000 clones, of which over 80% are seen a single time; 15% to 20% belongs to the top ten. The TCR originated in an older woman with acute or convalescent COVID-19. The rearrangement uses TRBV7-3 and TRBJ2-5; tentatively, D is TRBD1 (5 bases). The sample taken for sequencing was peripheral blood. The CDR3 nucleotides are TGTGCCAGCAGCTTAAAAGGGGAAGAGACCCAGTACTTC. This codes for CASSLKGEETQYF.